These 10 T cell receptor beta chains share one sample of origin, sequenced in a study of beta chain features in type 1 diabetes. Reverse transcription of all isolated RNA meant that expressed TCRB transcripts were sequenced. Sequencing was performed with immunoSEQ multiplex PCR; in TCRdb, only in-frame clones are kept and a portion is missing. This repertoire shows some 360,000 clones, less than 20% found once; its top ten account for about 0.045%. The sample was naive CD4+ T cells from blood. The receptors shown here come from a young woman in good health.

The CDR3 is CSVSTGVVNYGYTF. Written as DNA, the CDR3 is TGCAGCGTTTCCACAGGGGTTGTTAACTATGGCTACACCTTC. The V call is TRBV29-1, the J call TRBJ1-2; TRBD1 agrees at 7 bases. Germline V lookup: CDR1 SQVTM, CDR2 ANQGSEA. This CDR3 has 14 amino acids. Losses at the gene ends were 5 bases for V and 1 base for J; bases not matched to a gene: 7.

The chain couples TRBV7-9 to TRBJ1-1, with 7 bases lining up with TRBD1. The CDR3 contains 14 residues. The V gene end was trimmed by 5 bases and the J gene end by 0 bases; junction bases not matched to a gene: 3. Looked up from germline, CDR1 is SEHNR and CDR2 is FQNEAQ (reference sequence). The CDR3 coding sequence is TGTGCCAGCAGCAGGGACAGTCTGAACACTGAAGCTTTCTTT. It specifies CASSRDSLNTEAFF.

The chain carries TRBV12-5 and TRBJ1-5, with 8 bases aligning to TRBD1. The CDR3 length is 12 residues. Germline V gene sequence: CDR1 LGHNT, CDR2 FRNRAP. With V trimmed by 6 bases and J by 5 bases, 0 bases remained unmatched. CDR3 DNA sequence: TGTGCTAGTGGACAGGGGGATCAGCCCCAGCATTTT. Its protein is CASGQGDQPQHF.

The gene calls are TRBV11-3 and TRBJ2-1; tentatively, D is TRBD2 (6 bases). Germline V gene lookup returns CDR1 SGHNT and CDR2 YENEEA. The CDR3 extends over 17 amino acids. V was trimmed by 0 bases and J by 0 bases, leaving 12 bases between them. CDR3 sequence (DNA): TGTGCCAGCAGCTTAGATTCCGCGGGGAGCTCCTACAATGAGCAGTTCTTC. Encoded protein: CASSLDSAGSSYNEQFF.

This clone occurred a few times. The chain recombines TRBV30 with TRBJ2-7; 7 bases fit TRBD1. The length of the CDR3 is 11 residues. The V segment lost 5 bases and the J segment 6 bases; nucleotides outside the gene matches: 4. CDR1 is GTSNPN and CDR2 is SVGIG in the germline V gene (reference sequence). The CDR3 loop reads CAWDTGAEQYF. The DNA for the CDR3 is TGTGCCTGGGATACAGGGGCCGAGCAGTACTTC.

In its sample, this clone was seen a few times. The chain links TRBV5-6 to TRBJ2-7; 11 bases line up with TRBD2. The CDR3 length is 14 residues. Unmatched junction bases numbered 2, after V lost 3 bases and J lost 3 bases. Germline loops: CDR1 SGHDT, CDR2 YYEEEE. The CDR3 is CASSYGTSGYEQYF. CDR3 sequence (DNA): TGTGCCAGCAGCTACGGGACTAGCGGCTACGAGCAGTACTTC.

The chain uses TRBV7-8 and TRBJ2-1; 8 nucleotides match TRBD1. The CDR3 is 14 residues long. V trimming: 4 bases; J trimming: 4 bases; junction bases outside the gene matches: 3. The germline gives CDR1 SGHVS, CDR2 FQNEAQ. The CDR3 nucleotides are TGTGCCAGCAGCTACAGGGACAGGTACAATGAGCAGTTCTTC. This gives the protein CASSYRDRYNEQFF.

This clone has just a few counts. At one of its ends the junction is not consistent with the germline gene, which may arise from a read error. This rearrangement joins TRBV5-4 to TRBJ1-2, with TRBD1 identical over 7 bases. Germline values: CDR1 SGHNT, CDR2 YYREEE (reference sequence). This CDR3 has 14 residues. This CDR3 is CASRLGGTVNGYTF. DNA for the CDR3: TGTGCCAGCAGGTTGGGTGGGACAGTCAATGGCTACACCTTC.

The rearrangement joins TRBV7-9 to TRBJ2-7; TRBD1 matches 10 bases. Germline lookup yields CDR1 SEHNR and CDR2 FQNEAQ (reference sequence). V trimming: 5 bases; J trimming: 7 bases; junction bases outside the gene matches: 11. The length of the CDR3 is 15 residues. The CDR3 here is CASSGRTGGTGEQYF. CDR3 in DNA: TGTGCCAGCAGCGGACGGACAGGGGGAACGGGAGAGCAGTACTTC. The full variable domain, its missing parts supplied by reference TRBV7-9 and TRBJ2-7, is DTGVSQNPRHKITKRGQNVTFRCDPISEHNRLYWYRQTLGQGPEFLTYFQNEAQLEKSRLLSDRFSAERPKGSFSTLEIQRTEQGDSAMYLCASSGRTGGTGEQYFGPGTRLTVT.

In this sample, this clone turned up a few times. V is TRBV2 and J is TRBJ1-1, with 7 bases matching TRBD1. The trim removed 8 bases at V and 3 bases at J, leaving 6 bases unmatched. Germline V gene data show CDR1 as SNHLY and CDR2 as FYNNEI. The CDR3 consists of 13 residues. CDR3 sequence (DNA): TGTGCCAGCTCACAGGGGTATGACACTGAAGCTTTCTTT. This codes for CASSQGYDTEAFF.